This T cell receptor beta chain was obtained from a study of cytomegalovirus exposure and HLA in healthy donors. Study as a whole: As released early, the data held 70 million to 95 million unique TCRs from HLA-typed donors.

In the PCR, 60 Vbeta and 13 Jbeta primers were used. Data came from immunoSEQ multiplex PCR; TCRdb stores just in-frame clones and leaves some out. The sample lists roughly 200,000 clones, over 70% occurring once. The sample holds a few counts of this clone. Its antigen is not known. Each of the donors was a healthy bone marrow donor. Findings and caveats of the study: Some TCR beta chains (164 of them) were listed as cytomegalovirus-associated. The classifier reportedly diagnosed cytomegalovirus status with high sensitivity and specificity.

This TCR was recovered from an older woman in good health and CMV-seropositive. Sequencing input: PBMCs.

The CDR3 nucleotides read TGTGCCAGCAGGGTCTCGGGTAGTGGCAATCAGCCCCAGCATTTT. This gives the protein CASRVSGSGNQPQHF. The chain joins TRBV6-1 to TRBJ1-5; D is unresolved. CDR1 is MNHNS and CDR2 is SASEGT in the germline V gene. The V gene lost 6 bases and the J gene lost 2 bases, with 14 bases spanning the gap. The CDR3 loop spans 15 amino acids.